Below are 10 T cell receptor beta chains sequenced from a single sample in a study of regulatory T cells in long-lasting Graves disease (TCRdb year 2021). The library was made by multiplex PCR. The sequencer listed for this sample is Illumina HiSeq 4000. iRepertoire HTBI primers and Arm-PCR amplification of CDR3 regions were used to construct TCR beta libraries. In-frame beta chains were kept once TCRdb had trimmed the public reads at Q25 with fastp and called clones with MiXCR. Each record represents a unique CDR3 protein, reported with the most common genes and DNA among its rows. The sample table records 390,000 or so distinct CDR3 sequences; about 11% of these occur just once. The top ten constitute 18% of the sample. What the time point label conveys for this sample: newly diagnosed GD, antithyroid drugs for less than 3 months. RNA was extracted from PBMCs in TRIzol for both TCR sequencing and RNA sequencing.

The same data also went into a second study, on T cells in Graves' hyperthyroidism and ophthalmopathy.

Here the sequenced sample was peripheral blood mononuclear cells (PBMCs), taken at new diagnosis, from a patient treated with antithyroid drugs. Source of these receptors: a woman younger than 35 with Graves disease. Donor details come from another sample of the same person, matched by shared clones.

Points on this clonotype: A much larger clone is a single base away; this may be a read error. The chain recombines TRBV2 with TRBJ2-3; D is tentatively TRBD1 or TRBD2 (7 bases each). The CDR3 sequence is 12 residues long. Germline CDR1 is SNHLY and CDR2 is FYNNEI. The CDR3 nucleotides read TGTGCCAGTATCGGGGGGACAGATACGCACTATTTT. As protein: CASIGGTDTHYF.

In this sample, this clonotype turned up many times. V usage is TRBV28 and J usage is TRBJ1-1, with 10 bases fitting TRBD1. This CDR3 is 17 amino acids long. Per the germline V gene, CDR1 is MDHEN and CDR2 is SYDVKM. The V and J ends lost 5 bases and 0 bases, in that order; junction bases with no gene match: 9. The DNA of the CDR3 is TGTGCCAGCAGTCTCTGGACAGGGGGGTTAGTGAACACTGAAGCTTTCTTT. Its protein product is CASSLWTGGLVNTEAFF.

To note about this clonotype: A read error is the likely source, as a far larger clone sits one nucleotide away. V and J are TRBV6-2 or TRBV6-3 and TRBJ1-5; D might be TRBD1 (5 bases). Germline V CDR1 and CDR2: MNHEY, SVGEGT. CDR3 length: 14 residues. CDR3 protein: CAGSYRDSNQPQHF. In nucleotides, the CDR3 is TGTGCCGGCAGTTACCGGGACAGCAATCAGCCCCAGCATTTT.

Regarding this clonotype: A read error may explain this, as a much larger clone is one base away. The CDR3 is CAGSSFDRGNTYEQYF. CDR3 DNA sequence: TGTGCCGGCAGTTCCTTCGACAGGGGGAATACCTACGAGCAGTACTTC. The chain couples TRBV6-9 to TRBJ2-7; 9 nucleotides agree with TRBD1. The CDR3 runs 16 residues. CDR1 is MNHGY and CDR2 is SVAAGI in the germline V gene.

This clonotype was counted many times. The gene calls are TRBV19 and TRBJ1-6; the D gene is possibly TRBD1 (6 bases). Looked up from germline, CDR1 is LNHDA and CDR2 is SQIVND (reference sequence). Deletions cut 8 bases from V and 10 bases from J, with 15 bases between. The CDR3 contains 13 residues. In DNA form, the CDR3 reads TGTGCCAGTTCATGGGACAACACGTCACCCCTCCACTTT. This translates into CASSWDNTSPLHF.

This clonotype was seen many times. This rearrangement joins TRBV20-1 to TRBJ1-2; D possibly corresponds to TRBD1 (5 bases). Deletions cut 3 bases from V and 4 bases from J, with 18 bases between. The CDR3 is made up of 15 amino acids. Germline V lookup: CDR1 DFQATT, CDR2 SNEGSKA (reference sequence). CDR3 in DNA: TGCAGTGCTAGTCATACCTACACAGGCGTCTATGGCTACACCTTC. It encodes CSASHTYTGVYGYTF.

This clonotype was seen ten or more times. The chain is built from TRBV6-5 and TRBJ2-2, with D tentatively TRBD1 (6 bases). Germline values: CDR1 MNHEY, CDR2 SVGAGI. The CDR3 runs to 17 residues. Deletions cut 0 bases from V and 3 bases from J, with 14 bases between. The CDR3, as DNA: TGTGCCAGCAGTTACTCTCCGCGGACAGCACACACCGGGGAGCTGTTTTTT. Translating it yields CASSYSPRTAHTGELFF.

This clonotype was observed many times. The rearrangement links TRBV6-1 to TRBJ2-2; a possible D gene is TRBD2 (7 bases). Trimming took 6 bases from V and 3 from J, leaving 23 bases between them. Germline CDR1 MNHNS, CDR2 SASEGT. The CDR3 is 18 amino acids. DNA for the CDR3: TGTGCCAGCAGGACTAAACAACAGGGAGGGGCGGACACCGGGGAGCTGTTTTTT. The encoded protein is CASRTKQQGGADTGELFF.

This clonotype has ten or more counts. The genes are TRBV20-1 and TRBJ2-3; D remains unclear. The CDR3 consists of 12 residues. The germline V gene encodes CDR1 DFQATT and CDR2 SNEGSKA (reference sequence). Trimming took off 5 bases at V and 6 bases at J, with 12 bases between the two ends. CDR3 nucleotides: TGCAGTGCTGATCGCGGCCAGGATACGCAGTATTTT. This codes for CSADRGQDTQYF.

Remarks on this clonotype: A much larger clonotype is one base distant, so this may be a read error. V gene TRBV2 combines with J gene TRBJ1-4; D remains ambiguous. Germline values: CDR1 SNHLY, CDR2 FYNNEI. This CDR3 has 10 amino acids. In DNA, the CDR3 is TGTGCCAGCAGTGGGGAAAAACTGGTTTTT. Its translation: CASSGEKLVF.